Presented here are 32 T cell receptor beta chains from one specimen sequenced in a study of monozygotic twins with inflammatory bowel disease. TCRdb derives one entry per CDR3 protein from the 5' RACE reads, leaving out DNA. The data include under 130,000 distinct CDR3 sequences; the top ten clones carry 1.5% to 2%. The sequencing sample was made of blood. All receptors derive from a human donor with ulcerative colitis or Crohn's disease, or a healthy co-twin of an affected twin (not recorded which).

J is TRBJ2-7 and V is TRBV12-3 or TRBV12-4; TCRdb's D call of TRBD1 is untestable without DNA. The CDR3 consists of 15 residues. The chain's CDR3 is CASSLGRGLSYEQYF.

The chain carries TRBV20-1 and TRBJ1-2; TCRdb selects TRBD1, and the lack of DNA leaves this call unchecked. CDR3 length: 17 amino acids. Per the germline V gene, CDR1 is DFQATT and CDR2 is SNEGSKA (reference sequence). CDR3: CSARAPADPSLGLGYTF.

V is TRBV3-1 and J is TRBJ1-6. The CDR3 consists of 12 residues. Germline assignment: CDR1 LGHDT and CDR2 YNNKEL (reference sequence). CDR3 in amino acids: CASSPRRSPLHF.

V gene TRBV29-1 combines with J gene TRBJ2-1; the D call from TCRdb, TRBD1, cannot be confirmed without DNA. The CDR3 length is 13 residues. In germline, CDR1 is SQVTM, CDR2 ANQGSEA. CDR3 in amino acids: CSLPGRAYNEQFF.

The chain has TRBV6-5 and TRBJ2-6; TCRdb lists TRBD2, though no DNA is available to test this call. The CDR3 loop spans 17 amino acids. CDR1 and CDR2 (germline): MNHEY, SVGAGI. CDR3 amino acids: CASSYSVAGTGANVLTF.

This chain joins TRBV25-1 and TRBJ2-7; TCRdb picks TRBD1, but there is no DNA to check that call. The CDR3 contains 12 residues. Germline V CDR1 and CDR2: MGHDK, SYGVNS. CDR3 region: CASRDGTYEQYF.

The V call is TRBV5-1, the J call TRBJ2-2; TCRdb proposes TRBD1, but this gene call is untestable without DNA. CDR1 is SGHRS, CDR2 YFSETQ, per germline. The CDR3 contains 16 residues. CDR3 loop: CASSLGGQIFTGELFF.

The chain has TRBV6-1 and TRBJ2-7; TCRdb picks TRBD2, but there is no DNA to check that call. CDR3 size: 16 residues. CDR1 and CDR2 from the germline V gene are MNHNS and SASEGT. CDR3 sequence reads: CASSAKPSGTPYEQYF.

V usage is TRBV6-6 and J usage is TRBJ1-3. CDR3 length: 14 amino acids. The germline CDR1 and CDR2 sequences are MNHNY and SVGAGI (reference sequence). CDR3 in amino acids: CASSYSSSGNTIYF.

The chain uses TRBV19 and TRBJ2-2; lacking DNA, the TRBD1 call made by TCRdb goes unchecked. The CDR3 sequence is 15 residues long. CDR1 is LNHDA, CDR2 SQIVND, per germline (reference sequence). The CDR3 reads CASNRGRLNTGELFF.

This rearrangement joins TRBV24-1 to TRBJ2-3. CDR3 length: 13 amino acids. Germline-derived CDR1 and CDR2 are KGHDR and SFDVKD. CDR3 residues: CATSDRNRDTQYF.

This chain joins TRBV7-2 and TRBJ2-7; the D call from TCRdb, TRBD2, cannot be confirmed without DNA. This CDR3 has 15 residues. CDR1 is SGHTA, CDR2 FQGNSA, per germline. The CDR3 reads CASSSPGTVAYEQYF.

The chain carries TRBV20-1 and TRBJ2-7; there is no DNA to check the TCRdb D call of TRBD1. Germline V gives CDR1 DFQATT, CDR2 SNEGSKA (reference sequence). There are 13 residues in the CDR3. The CDR3 loop reads CSARGWTVHEQYF.

The chain combines TRBV12-3 or TRBV12-4 with TRBJ2-3; TCRdb's D call of TRBD1 is untestable without DNA. The length of the CDR3 is 15 residues. The CDR3 is CASSLKGPSTDTQYF.

This chain joins TRBV7-2 and TRBJ2-4; with no DNA, the TCRdb D assignment of TRBD1 cannot be verified. CDR3 size: 14 residues. Germline V lookup: CDR1 SGHTA, CDR2 FQGNSA. CDR3 residues: CASRPRDRLNIQYF. Complete variable domain (other parts from reference TRBV7-2 and TRBJ2-4): GAGVSQSPSNKVTEKGKDVELRCDPISGHTALYWYRQSLGQGLEFLIYFQGNSAPDKSGLPSDRFSAERTGGSVSTLTIQRTQQEDSAVYLCASRPRDRLNIQYFGAGTRLSVL.

The rearrangement links TRBV7-2 to TRBJ2-5; checking the TCRdb D call of TRBD1 is not possible without DNA. The CDR3 extends over 14 amino acids. The germline CDR1 and CDR2 sequences are SGHTA and FQGNSA. This CDR3 is CASSLSTGDETQYF.

The V and J genes are TRBV5-5 and TRBJ1-2; absent DNA, TCRdb's TRBD1 call cannot be checked. Germline CDR1 is SGHKS and CDR2 is YYEKEE (reference sequence). The CDR3 consists of 16 residues. The CDR3 protein is CASTPLPGQGGYGYTF. The variable domain in full, completed from reference TRBV5-5 and TRBJ1-2, reads DAGVTQSPTHLIKTRGQQVTLRCSPISGHKSVSWYQQVLGQGPQFIFQYYEKEERGRGNFPDRFSARQFPNYSSELNVNALLLGDSALYLCASTPLPGQGGYGYTFGSGTRLTVV.

This rearrangement joins TRBV11-2 to TRBJ2-1; TCRdb outputs TRBD1, but without DNA this stays unchecked. This CDR3 spans 15 amino acids. The germline CDR1 and CDR2 sequences are SGHAT and FQNNGV. Here the CDR3 reads CASRPTGRNYNEQFF.

This chain links TRBV5-4 with TRBJ1-1. The CDR3 length is 12 residues. Germline V CDR1 and CDR2: SGHNT, YYREEE (reference sequence). CDR3 region: CASSVDRVAAFF.

The gene calls are TRBV7-3 and TRBJ2-1; TCRdb designates TRBD2, a call that cannot be tested without DNA. This CDR3 is built from 15 residues. CDR1 is SGHTA and CDR2 is FQGTGA in the germline V gene. The CDR3 sequence is CASSFSGGARDEQFF.

The genes are TRBV6-1 and TRBJ2-7; TCRdb's D gene call, TRBD1, goes unchecked for lack of DNA. Germline V gene data show CDR1 as MNHNS and CDR2 as SASEGT. CDR3 size: 13 residues. The CDR3 is CASSAGGYYEQYF.

The rearrangement joins TRBV7-3 to TRBJ2-1; TCRdb picks TRBD2, but there is no DNA to check that call. The germline gives CDR1 SGHTA, CDR2 FQGTGA. This CDR3 has 13 residues. The CDR3 protein is CASSLIGTSGQFF.

The rearrangement links TRBV7-2 to TRBJ2-5; TCRdb indicates TRBD1, and absent DNA this call remains unverified. The CDR3 runs to 13 residues. The germline V gene encodes CDR1 SGHTA and CDR2 FQGNSA. CDR3 residues: CASSRPTEETQYF. Drawing the rest from reference TRBV7-2 and TRBJ2-5, the complete variable domain is GAGVSQSPSNKVTEKGKDVELRCDPISGHTALYWYRQSLGQGLEFLIYFQGNSAPDKSGLPSDRFSAERTGGSVSTLTIQRTQQEDSAVYLCASSRPTEETQYFGPGTRLLVL.

The V call is TRBV2, the J call TRBJ1-5; TCRdb's assignment of TRBD1 cannot be checked, as there is no DNA. CDR1 and CDR2 from the germline V gene are SNHLY and FYNNEI. This CDR3 region has 15 residues. CDR3 residues: CASKGLGQGIQPQHF.

The chain is built from TRBV4-2 and TRBJ2-7; TCRdb calls TRBD2, which cannot be checked without DNA. Germline CDR1 is LGHNA and CDR2 is YNFKEQ. The CDR3 has 13 amino acids. The CDR3 sequence is CASSDQPLYEQYF.

The CDR3: CSAGARGQFYEQYF. The chain employs TRBV20-1 and TRBJ2-7; TCRdb reports TRBD1, a call that lacks DNA to check it against. Germline values: CDR1 DFQATT, CDR2 SNEGSKA (reference sequence). This CDR3 spans 14 amino acids.

The chain recombines TRBV4-3 with TRBJ1-5. The CDR3 spans 15 residues. Germline CDR1 LGHNA, CDR2 YSLEER. Here the CDR3 reads CASSQDAARRQPQHF.

This rearrangement joins TRBV7-8 to TRBJ1-2. The CDR3 extends over 15 amino acids. From germline, CDR1 is SGHVS and CDR2 FQNEAQ. CDR3 region: CASSLMAVSNYGYTF.

V gene TRBV10-3 combines with J gene TRBJ1-5. CDR1 and CDR2 from the germline V gene are ENHRY and SYGVKD. The CDR3 runs to 15 residues. The CDR3 spells CAISESGFGNQPQHF.

This chain joins TRBV7-2 and TRBJ2-5; TCRdb's D gene call, TRBD2, goes unchecked for lack of DNA. The germline CDR1 and CDR2 sequences are SGHTA and FQGNSA. The length of the CDR3 is 15 residues. CDR3 residues: CASSLSRTVRETQYF.

The chain employs TRBV7-2 and TRBJ2-7; as DNA is missing, the TRBD1 call by TCRdb cannot be tested. Looked up from germline, CDR1 is SGHTA and CDR2 is FQGNSA. The CDR3 is made up of 15 amino acids. The CDR3 sequence: CASSLRKQETYEQYF.

The CDR3 here is CASTLRAGAGDTQYF. This chain uses TRBV5-1 with TRBJ2-3; the TCRdb D gene call, TRBD2, has no DNA to confirm it. The CDR3 loop spans 15 amino acids. Germline V gene data show CDR1 as SGHRS and CDR2 as YFSETQ.